Listed below are T cell receptor beta chains from one sample, sequenced in a study of blood T cell repertoires in COVID-19. Repertoires were generated with immunoSEQ multiplex PCR, while TCRdb's copy carries only in-frame clones and drops some. Found here are more than 300,000 clones, about four fifths of them singletons; the top ten hold roughly 1.1%. The sample taken for sequencing was peripheral blood. The receptors derive from a woman aged 45-65 years with acute or convalescent COVID-19. Each CDR3 is given with its conserved first and last residue. D genes are given only for firm matches. Size tells how often a clone was seen (once, few, many) or the class of an expanded clone, and some rows leave it out.

TRBV7-9	TRBJ1-2	NA	NA	CASSLEPRGGYTF	TGTGCCAGCAGCTTAGAACCCCGCGGGGGCTACACCTTC
TRBV7-2	TRBJ2-1	TRBD2	NA	CASSSIGLALDYNEQFF	TGTGCCAGCAGCTCAATTGGACTAGCGCTAGACTACAATGAGCAGTTCTTC
TRBV6-2/TRBV6-3	TRBJ1-2	TRBD1	NA	CASSYSSFGQGVYGYTF	TGTGCCAGCAGTTACTCCTCATTTGGACAGGGGGTGTATGGCTACACCTTC
TRBV24-1	TRBJ1-5	NA	few	CATSEQSNQPQHF	TGTGCCACCAGTGAACAAAGCAATCAGCCCCAGCATTTT
TRBV6-6	TRBJ1-3	NA	few	CASSLDGAGVTQVSGNTIYF	TGTGCCAGCAGTCTCGACGGGGCAGGGGTAACCCAGGTCTCTGGAAACACCATATATTTT
TRBV27	TRBJ1-2	TRBD1	NA	CASSKDRGVGGYTF	TGTGCCAGCAGTAAAGACAGGGGAGTTGGTGGCTACACCTTC
TRBV27	TRBJ2-5	NA	NA	CASSGTGQETQHF	TGTGCCAGCAGTGGAACAGGGCAAGAGACCCAGCACTTC
TRBV7-5	TRBJ1-5	NA	NA	CARSRTRQLNDQPQHF	TGTGCCAGAAGTAGGACGAGACAGCTAAACGATCAGCCCCAGCATTTT
TRBV3-1/TRBV3-2	TRBJ2-1	NA	NA	CASSPLLSYNEQFF	TGTGCCAGCAGCCCACTCCTCTCCTACAATGAGCAGTTCTTC
TRBV4-1	TRBJ1-1	NA	NA	CASSEGRLNTEAFF	TGCGCCAGCAGCGAGGGCCGCCTTAACACTGAAGCTTTCTTT
TRBV9	TRBJ2-1	NA	NA	CASSSQVEQFF	TGTGCCAGCAGCTCCCAGGTCGAGCAGTTCTTC
TRBV5-1	TRBJ2-7	NA	NA	CASSTYMGPYEQYF	TGCGCCAGCAGCACCTACATGGGCCCCTACGAGCAGTACTTC
TRBV4-3	TRBJ2-7	NA	once	CASSPQTGVSYEQYF	TGCGCCAGCAGCCCCCAAACAGGAGTTTCCTACGAGCAGTACTTC
TRBV11-2	TRBJ2-3	NA	NA	CASSYGQETDTQYF	TGTGCCAGCAGCTACGGCCAGGAAACAGATACGCAGTATTTT
TRBV7-2	TRBJ1-2	NA	NA	CASSFFPLF	TGTGCCAGCAGCTTTTTTCCCCTATTC
TRBV5-3	TRBJ1-1	NA	few	CASPVGVGGTDTEAFF	TGTGCCAGCCCGGTGGGAGTGGGAGGGACCGACACTGAAGCTTTCTTT
TRBV30	TRBJ1-1	TRBD1	NA	CAWSVGQLNTEAFF	TGTGCCTGGAGTGTGGGACAGTTGAACACTGAAGCTTTCTTT
TRBV4-1	TRBJ1-1	TRBD1	NA	CASSQSWIRRTGENTEAFF	TGCGCCAGCAGCCAATCCTGGATCAGAAGGACAGGGGAGAACACTGAAGCTTTCTTT
TRBV7-2	TRBJ1-3	NA	NA	CASSPRLDRNTIYF	TGTGCCAGCAGCCCCCGCCTGGACAGAAACACCATATATTTT
TRBV29-1	TRBJ2-3	TRBD2	NA	CSVPLSGGTTDTQYF	TGCAGCGTGCCACTCTCCGGGGGGACCACAGATACGCAGTATTTT
TRBV2	TRBJ1-5	NA	NA	CASRSGAFNQPQHF	TGTGCCAGCAGATCAGGGGCCTTCAATCAGCCCCAGCATTTT
TRBV4-1	TRBJ1-2	TRBD1	NA	CASSRPSDRVYGYTF	TGCGCCAGCAGCCGACCGTCGGACAGGGTCTATGGCTACACCTTC
TRBV19	TRBJ1-2	TRBD1	few	CASSMAFTGGYGYTF	TGTGCCAGTAGTATGGCTTTCACAGGGGGCTATGGCTACACCTTC
TRBV18	TRBJ1-1	NA	NA	CASSPRVMNTEAFF	TGTGCCAGCTCACCGCGGGTCATGAACACTGAAGCTTTCTTT
TRBV12-3/TRBV12-4	TRBJ2-1	NA	NA	CASGSGRGNEQFF	TGTGCCAGCGGATCAGGCCGTGGCAATGAGCAGTTCTTC
TRBV7-2	TRBJ1-4	TRBD1	NA	CASSLRQGGEKLFF	TGTGCCAGCAGCTTGAGGCAGGGGGGCGAAAAACTGTTTTTT
TRBV7-6	TRBJ1-6	TRBD1	NA	CASSPYSDREAPVDSPLHF	TGTGCCAGCAGCCCATACTCAGACAGGGAGGCTCCAGTGGATTCACCCCTCCACTTT
TRBV28	TRBJ1-1	NA	NA	CASMGDTEAFF	TGTGCCAGCATGGGCGACACTGAAGCTTTCTTT
TRBV19	TRBJ1-1	NA	NA	CASSIYFPGEMNTEAFF	TGTGCCAGTAGTATATATTTCCCAGGGGAGATGAACACTGAAGCTTTCTTT
TRBV7-9	TRBJ2-3	TRBD2	NA	CASSLGRLAGTVDTQYF	TGTGCCAGCAGCTTAGGACGACTAGCGGGGACCGTGGATACGCAGTATTTT
TRBV5-4	TRBJ1-1	TRBD1	NA	CASSADRDRNTEAFF	TGTGCCAGCAGCGCAGACCGGGACAGGAACACTGAAGCTTTCTTT
TRBV6-5	TRBJ2-1	NA	NA	CASPPLFWESNEQFF	TGTGCCAGCCCCCCCCTATTCTGGGAGAGCAATGAGCAGTTCTTC
TRBV19	TRBJ1-6	NA	NA	CASGRGYSPLHF	TGTGCCAGCGGAAGGGGTTACTCACCCCTCCACTTT
TRBV19	TRBJ1-5	TRBD1	NA	CASSPLDRGQQPQHF	TGTGCCAGTAGTCCCCTCGACAGGGGGCAACAGCCCCAGCATTTT
TRBV6-2/TRBV6-3	TRBJ2-5	NA	NA	CASSYSPRQETQYF	TGTGCCAGCAGTTATTCTCCCAGGCAAGAGACCCAGTACTTC
TRBV27	TRBJ2-1	TRBD2	NA	CASTPAGGPSYNEQFF	TGTGCCAGCACCCCAGCGGGAGGGCCCTCCTACAATGAGCAGTTCTTC
TRBV6-2/TRBV6-3	TRBJ1-1	NA	NA	CASSYTGVRGAFF	TGTGCCAGCAGTTACACGGGCGTCAGGGGAGCTTTCTTT
TRBV7-3	TRBJ1-1	TRBD1	NA	CASSPQGTDQGTEAFF	TGTGCCAGCAGCCCCCAGGGGACAGACCAGGGGACTGAAGCTTTCTTT
TRBV7-9	TRBJ1-6	NA	once	CASSLGIRDSPLHF	TGTGCCAGCAGCTTAGGCATTCGGGATTCACCCCTCCACTTT